The source of this T cell receptor beta chain is a study of CD8+ T cells in alopecia areata. Specified treatment: oral pan-JAK inhibitor, 5-10 mg twice daily. Investigators isolated RNA and reverse transcribed it into cDNA to act as the sequencing template. Clones were read by immunoSEQ multiplex PCR, and TCRdb kept only the in-frame ones, dropping some. The repertoire holds 120,000 or so clones, with 60% to 65% as singletons. Overall study results and limits: Tofacitinib significantly decreased scalp clonality and expanded CD8+ clones among top 100.

V lost 5 bases and J lost 0; bases outside the gene matches: 1. CDR3 size: 14 residues. In germline, CDR1 is SQVTM, CDR2 ANQGSEA. Regarding this clone: Its antigen remains unknown.

The TCR sequence derives from a human donor with alopecia areata. The sequenced sample was CD4+ T cells sorted from blood, obtained at week 4, from a patient treated with tofacitinib. V gene TRBV29-1 combines with J gene TRBJ2-3, with 11 bases lining up with TRBD2. CDR3 in amino acids: CSVTSGGSTDTQYF. The DNA of the CDR3 is TGCAGCGTTACTAGCGGGGGAAGCACAGATACGCAGTATTTT.